This T cell receptor (beta chain) appears in the sequencing data of a study of blood T cells in healthy people across ages. PBMCs numbering at least 6.5 million were isolated per sample. With a J-beta primer mix and a sample-barcoded 5' primer, a second PCR ran 7 to 11 cycles. TCRdb independently ran MiXCR on the 5' RACE reads; one entry per CDR3 protein. The sample records about 1.4 million distinct CDR3 sequences, 59% being singletons. The TCR originated in a young man in good health. The material sequenced was blood.

The CDR3 DNA reads TGTGCCACCAGTGGGCCGGGGGACACCGGGGAGCTGTTTTTT. Protein sequence: CATSGPGDTGELFF. This chain joins TRBV24-1 and TRBJ2-2, with a possible D match to TRBD2 (6 bases). Germline V gives CDR1 KGHDR, CDR2 SFDVKD. The CDR3 has 14 residues. Trimming left V 5 bases short and J 3 bases short, with 9 bases between.